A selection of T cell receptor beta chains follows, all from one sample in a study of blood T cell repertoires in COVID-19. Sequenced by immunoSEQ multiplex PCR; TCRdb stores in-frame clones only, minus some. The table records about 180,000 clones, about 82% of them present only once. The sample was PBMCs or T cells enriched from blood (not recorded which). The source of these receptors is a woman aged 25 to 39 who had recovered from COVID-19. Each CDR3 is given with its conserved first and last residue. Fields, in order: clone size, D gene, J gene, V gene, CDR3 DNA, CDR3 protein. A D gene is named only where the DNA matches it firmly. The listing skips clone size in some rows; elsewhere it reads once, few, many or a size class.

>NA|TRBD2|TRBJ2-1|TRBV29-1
TGCAGCGTTGAAGAAAAAGGGACTAAGAACTACAATGAGCAGTTCTTC
CSVEEKGTKNYNEQFF
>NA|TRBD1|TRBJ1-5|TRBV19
TGTGCCAGTAGTCTACAGGGGGCCGCTCAGCCCCAGCATTTT
CASSLQGAAQPQHF
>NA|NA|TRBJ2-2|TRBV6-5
TGTGCCAGCAGTTACTTGACAGACACCGGGGAGCTGTTTTTT
CASSYLTDTGELFF
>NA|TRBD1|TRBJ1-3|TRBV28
TGTGCCAGCAGTCTACGGGACAGTCTTTCTCAGCCTGGAAACACCATATATTTT
CASSLRDSLSQPGNTIYF
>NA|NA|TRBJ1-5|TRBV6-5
TGTGCCAGCATCCTAAGGGGGTCTGGACAGCCCCAGCATTTT
CASILRGSGQPQHF
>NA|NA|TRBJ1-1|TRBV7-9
TGTGCCAGCAGCTTCACAGACATTAACACTGAAGCTTTCTTT
CASSFTDINTEAFF
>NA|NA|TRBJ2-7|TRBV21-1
TGTGCCAGCAGCAACGGGGGTAACAGTTTCTACGAGCAGTACTTC
CASSNGGNSFYEQYF
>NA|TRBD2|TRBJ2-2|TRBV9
TGTGCCAGCAGCCCATGGGGACTAGCGGGAGAGGGGGCCGGGGAGCTGTTTTTT
CASSPWGLAGEGAGELFF
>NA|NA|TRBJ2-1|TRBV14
TGTGCCAGCAGGCGGGCTAGCGCTTACAATGAGCAGTTCTTC
CASRRASAYNEQFF
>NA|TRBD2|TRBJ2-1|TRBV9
TGTGCCACGGGGACTAGCGGGAGCAATGAGCAGTTCTTC
CATGTSGSNEQFF
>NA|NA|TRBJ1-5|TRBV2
TGTGCCAGCAGGGTCGACAGTAATCAGCCCCAGCATTTT
CASRVDSNQPQHF
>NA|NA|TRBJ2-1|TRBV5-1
TGCGCCAGCAGCTTTCAGGGGACGGGGCATGAGCAGTTCTTC
CASSFQGTGHEQFF
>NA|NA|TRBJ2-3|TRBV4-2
TGTGCCAGCAGCCAAGTCGCCGGTACCACAGATACGCAGTATTTT
CASSQVAGTTDTQYF
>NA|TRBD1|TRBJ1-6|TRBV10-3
TGTGCCATCAGTGAATCCGGGACAGGGGACTTAATTGGTAATTCACCCCTCCACTTT
CAISESGTGDLIGNSPLHF
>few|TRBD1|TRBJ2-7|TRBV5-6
TGTGCCAGCAGCTCCCTTAGACGGACAGGGTACGAGCAGTACTTC
CASSSLRRTGYEQYF
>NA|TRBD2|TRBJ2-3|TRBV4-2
TGTGCCAGCAGCCAAGGGCTAGCGGGGGGTAACACAGATACGCAGTATTTT
CASSQGLAGGNTDTQYF
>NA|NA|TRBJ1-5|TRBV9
TGTGCCAGCAGCCCTACGGGAACAAATCAGCCCCAGCATTTT
CASSPTGTNQPQHF
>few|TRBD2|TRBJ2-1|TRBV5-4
TGTGCCAGCAGCTTCCCGACTAGCGGGAGCCGCAATGAGCAGTTCTTC
CASSFPTSGSRNEQFF
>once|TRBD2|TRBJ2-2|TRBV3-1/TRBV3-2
TGTGCCAGCAGCCAAACTAGCGGAAGCGGGGAGCTGTTTTTT
CASSQTSGSGELFF
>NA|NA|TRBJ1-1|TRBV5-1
TGCGCCAGCGGGCCACAGGGAGGGTCCACTGAAGCTTTCTTT
CASGPQGGSTEAFF
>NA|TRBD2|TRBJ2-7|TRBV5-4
TGTGCCAGCAGCCTAACTAGCGGGATTTCCTACGAGCAGTACTTC
CASSLTSGISYEQYF
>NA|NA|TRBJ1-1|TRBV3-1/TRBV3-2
TGTGCCAGCAGGCCCCAACAGGGAACTGAAGCTTTCTTT
CASRPQQGTEAFF
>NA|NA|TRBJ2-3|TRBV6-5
TGTGCCAGCTCCTTTGGCGGGCGCACAGATACGCAGTATTTT
CASSFGGRTDTQYF
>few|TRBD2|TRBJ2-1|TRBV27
TGTGCCAGCAGTTTCGGGGGGAGGGCCGAGGATGAGCAGTTCTTC
CASSFGGRAEDEQFF
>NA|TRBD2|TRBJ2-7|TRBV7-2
TGTGCCAGCAGCATAGGACTAGCGGGAGAAGAGCAGTACTTC
CASSIGLAGEEQYF
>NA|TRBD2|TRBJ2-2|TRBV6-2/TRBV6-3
TGTGCCAGCAGTTCCCAGAAGCGGGGGAACACCGGGGAGCTGTTTTTT
CASSSQKRGNTGELFF
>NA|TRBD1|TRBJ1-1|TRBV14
TGTGCCAGCAGTCCAAATACAGGGGGCCGGACTGAAGCTTTCTTT
CASSPNTGGRTEAFF
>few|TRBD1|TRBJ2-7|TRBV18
TGTGCCAGAGGACAGGGGAAGCAGTACTTC
CARGQGKQYF
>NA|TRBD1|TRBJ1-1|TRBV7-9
TGTGCCAGCAGCCTAGGACAGGGGAAAGGGATTGAAGCTTTCTTT
CASSLGQGKGIEAFF
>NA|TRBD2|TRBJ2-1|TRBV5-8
TGTGCCAGCAGCTCCGGGACTAGCGGGAGCCATGAGCAGTTCTTC
CASSSGTSGSHEQFF
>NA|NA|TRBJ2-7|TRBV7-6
TGTGCCAGCAGCTTAGCGCTTGGTAGCTCCTACGAGCAGTACTTC
CASSLALGSSYEQYF
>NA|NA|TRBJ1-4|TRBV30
TGTGCCTGGACGGCCTCGAGGGAAAAACTGTTTTTT
CAWTASREKLFF
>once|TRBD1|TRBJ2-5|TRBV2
TGTGCCAGCTCCACCGGGACAGTCGATGGGGAGACCCAGTACTTC
CASSTGTVDGETQYF
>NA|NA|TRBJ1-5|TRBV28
TGTGCCAGCAGTTTTTTGGGCTCAAATCAGCCCCAGCATTTT
CASSFLGSNQPQHF
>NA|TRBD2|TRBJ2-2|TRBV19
TGTGCCAGTAGTCGGCTAGCGGAGAACACCGGGGAGCTGTTTTTT
CASSRLAENTGELFF
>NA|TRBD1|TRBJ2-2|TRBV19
TGTGCCAGTAGTAAGGGACAGCCTCCGAACACCGGGGAGCTGTTTTTT
CASSKGQPPNTGELFF
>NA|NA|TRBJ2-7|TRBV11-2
TGTGCCAGCAGCTTAGAGGGGGGAGTATTTGAGCAGTACTTC
CASSLEGGVFEQYF
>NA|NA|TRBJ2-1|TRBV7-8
TGTGCCAGCAGCTTAACCACAGGGACCGGGGCCTACAATGAGCAGTTCTTC
CASSLTTGTGAYNEQFF
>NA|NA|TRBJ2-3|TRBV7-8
TGTGCCAGCAGCAGGATTGACAGGTCTTTCACAGATACGCAGTATTTT
CASSRIDRSFTDTQYF
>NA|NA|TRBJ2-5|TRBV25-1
TGTGCCAGCAGTGAAGGGGTGGCTTTCAAGGGGGAGACCCAGTACTTC
CASSEGVAFKGETQYF
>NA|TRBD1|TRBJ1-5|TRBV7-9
TGTGCCAGCAGCCCACAGGGGGCCGGCAATCAGCCCCAGCATTTT
CASSPQGAGNQPQHF
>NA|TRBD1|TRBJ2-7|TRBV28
TGTGCCAGCAGTCCTGGAATGACAGGGGTCCACGAGCAGTACTTC
CASSPGMTGVHEQYF
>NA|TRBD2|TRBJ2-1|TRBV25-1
TGTGCCAGCAGTGACGCCTCCGGGACTAGCGGGAGTAATGAGCAGTTCTTC
CASSDASGTSGSNEQFF
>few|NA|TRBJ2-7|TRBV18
TGTGCCAGCTCACCCGACTATTACGAGCAGTACTTC
CASSPDYYEQYF
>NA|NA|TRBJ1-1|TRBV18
TGTGCCAGCTCACCGGGGGCTAACACTGAAGCTTTCTTT
CASSPGANTEAFF
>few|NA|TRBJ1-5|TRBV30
TGTGCCTGGAGTGTAGACAGATTCAATCAGCCCCAGCATTTT
CAWSVDRFNQPQHF
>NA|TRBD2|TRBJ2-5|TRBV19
TGTGCCACTCAGGGGACTAGCGGAAAAGAGACCCAGTACTTC
CATQGTSGKETQYF